The present T cell receptor (beta chain) was sequenced within a study of blood T cell repertoires in COVID-19. The data were produced by immunoSEQ multiplex PCR, yet TCRdb's version contains in-frame clones alone and is incomplete. Found here are 95,000 to 150,000 clones, approximately 85% of them singletons; the top ten hold 17%. The V segment lost 2 bases and the J segment 5 bases; nucleotides outside the gene matches: 4. The CDR3 length is 14 residues. The germline gives CDR1 MDHEN, CDR2 SYDVKM. This clone was counted a few times. This clonotype originated in a man aged 25-45 years with COVID-19, enrolled during active disease. What was sequenced was peripheral blood. The chain links TRBV28 to TRBJ1-2; TRBD1 matches 8 bases. The CDR3 nucleotides read TGTGCCAGCAGTTTAGAGGACAGGGATTATGGCTACACCTTC. Protein product: CASSLEDRDYGYTF.